This is a list of T cell receptor beta chains from one sample in a study of OX40 agonist ivuxolimab in advanced cancers. Profiling relied on immunoSEQ multiplex PCR, and the TCRdb table lists in-frame clones only, not all of them. The sample records about 90,000 clones, roughly 90% being singletons. The sample in question was CD4+ or CD8+ T cells sorted from blood, obtained in a trial of the OX40 agonist ivuxolimab. The receptors derive from an adult with an advanced solid tumor such as melanoma, head and neck, liver or kidney cancer. Each CDR3 is given with its conserved first and last residue. The D gene is left open where the match is weak. Some rows have no size entry. The others give once, few or many, or a class for an expanded clone.

D: -; V: TRBV28; size: -; J: TRBJ1-2; DNA: TGTGCCAGCAGTAAGATGAACAGTGCAGGCTATGGCTACACCTTC; CDR3: CASSKMNSAGYGYTF
D: -; V: TRBV7-2; size: -; J: TRBJ1-2; DNA: TGTGCCAGCAGCTCTGGGGGGGGAGTTGGCTACACCTTC; CDR3: CASSSGGGVGYTF
D: TRBD2; V: TRBV7-2; size: -; J: TRBJ2-1; DNA: TGTGCCAGCAGCTCCCCGGGACTAGCGGGAGGTGCCCATGAGCAGTTCTTC; CDR3: CASSSPGLAGGAHEQFF
D: TRBD1; V: TRBV7-2; size: -; J: TRBJ2-3; DNA: TGTGCCAGCAGCTCACAGGGGGCTAGCACAGATACGCAGTATTTT; CDR3: CASSSQGASTDTQYF
D: TRBD2; V: TRBV28; size: -; J: TRBJ2-5; DNA: TGTGCCAGCAGTTTATGGGGACCGGGACTAGCGGGACCAGAGACCCAGTACTTC; CDR3: CASSLWGPGLAGPETQYF
D: TRBD2; V: TRBV9; size: -; J: TRBJ2-1; DNA: TGTGCCAGCAGCGGGGGCCCCACTAGCGGGAGTTACAATGAGCAGTTCTTC; CDR3: CASSGGPTSGSYNEQFF
D: TRBD2; V: TRBV28; size: -; J: TRBJ2-7; DNA: TGTGCCTGCGAGCGGGGGCCCTCCTACGAGCAGTACTTC; CDR3: CACERGPSYEQYF
D: -; V: TRBV7-6; size: -; J: TRBJ1-3; DNA: TGTGCCAGCAGCTTAGGGAGGTTTGGAAACACCATATATTTT; CDR3: CASSLGRFGNTIYF
D: -; V: TRBV5-4; size: once; J: TRBJ2-3; DNA: TGTGCCAGCAGCTTCGCCGGGACGAGGGGGCAGTATTTT; CDR3: CASSFAGTRGQYF
D: TRBD2; V: TRBV4-2; size: -; J: TRBJ2-5; DNA: TGTGCCAGCAGCCAAGATTTCAGGCGGGAGGGCCGAAGCGGCGCAGAGACCCAGTACTTC; CDR3: CASSQDFRREGRSGAETQYF
D: TRBD2; V: TRBV28; size: -; J: TRBJ2-5; DNA: TGTGCCAGCAGCCCATACGGGAGGCAGAAGACCCAGTACTTC; CDR3: CASSPYGRQKTQYF
D: -; V: TRBV6-5; size: -; J: TRBJ2-3; DNA: TGTGCCAGCAGTTACCGTGGGACACCAGATACGCAGTATTTT; CDR3: CASSYRGTPDTQYF
D: -; V: TRBV5-1; size: -; J: TRBJ1-1; DNA: TGCGCCAGCAGCACGGGACAGAACACTGAAGCTTTCTTT; CDR3: CASSTGQNTEAFF
D: TRBD1; V: TRBV28; size: -; J: TRBJ2-2; DNA: TGTGCCAGCAGTTTGGTTGGGACAGGCACCATCGGGGAGCTGTTTTTT; CDR3: CASSLVGTGTIGELFF
D: TRBD2; V: TRBV10-2; size: -; J: TRBJ2-7; DNA: TGCGCCAGCAGTGAGAGGGTAGCGGGAATATACGAGCAGTACTTC; CDR3: CASSERVAGIYEQYF
D: -; V: TRBV7-2; size: -; J: TRBJ2-3; DNA: TGTGCCAGCAGCTTTCGGCGGAAGGTAGATACGCAGTATTTT; CDR3: CASSFRRKVDTQYF
D: TRBD1; V: TRBV9; size: -; J: TRBJ1-1; DNA: TGTGCCAGCAGCTCCCGCCGACAGGGGTACGACACTGAAGCTTTCTTT; CDR3: CASSSRRQGYDTEAFF
D: -; V: TRBV2; size: -; J: TRBJ2-1; DNA: TGTGCCAGCAGTCCCCGCCGGACTGGAGTTGAGCAGTTCTTC; CDR3: CASSPRRTGVEQFF
D: -; V: TRBV7-9; size: -; J: TRBJ2-3; DNA: TGTGCCGGGGGGAAAACGGGCACAGATACGCAGTATTTT; CDR3: CAGGKTGTDTQYF
D: TRBD2; V: TRBV4-3; size: -; J: TRBJ2-7; DNA: TGCGCCAGCAGCCAAGATTTGCTAGCGGGAGGCCACGAGCAGTACTTC; CDR3: CASSQDLLAGGHEQYF
D: TRBD2; V: TRBV7-9; size: -; J: TRBJ2-7; DNA: TGTGCCAGCAGCCTATCGTCCGGGACTAGGTCCTACGAGCAGTACTTC; CDR3: CASSLSSGTRSYEQYF
D: TRBD1; V: TRBV9; size: -; J: TRBJ2-1; DNA: TGTGCCAGCAGCGTAGGACAGGGGTTATACAATGAGCAGTTCTTC; CDR3: CASSVGQGLYNEQFF
D: -; V: TRBV14; size: -; J: TRBJ1-4; DNA: TGTGCCAGCAGACAAGACGGGCCCTTTAGTGAAAAACTGTTTTTT; CDR3: CASRQDGPFSEKLFF
D: -; V: TRBV28; size: -; J: TRBJ2-7; DNA: TGTGCCAGCAGTTTAGGTGCAAAAGGAGAGCAGTACTTC; CDR3: CASSLGAKGEQYF
D: TRBD1; V: TRBV5-8; size: -; J: TRBJ2-2; DNA: TGTGCCAGCAGGAACGTGGGACAGGGGGCCACTGGGGAGCTGTTTTTT; CDR3: CASRNVGQGATGELFF
D: -; V: TRBV11-3; size: once; J: TRBJ2-2; DNA: TGTGCCAGCAGCCTAAACACCGGGGAGCTGTTTTTT; CDR3: CASSLNTGELFF
D: -; V: TRBV7-3; size: -; J: TRBJ2-3; DNA: TGTGCCAGCAGCTTTGGATCTAGCACAGATACGCAGTATTTT; CDR3: CASSFGSSTDTQYF
D: -; V: TRBV7-2; size: -; J: TRBJ2-6; DNA: TGTGCCAGCAGCTTAGCCAATGGGGCCAACGTCCTGACTTTC; CDR3: CASSLANGANVLTF
D: -; V: TRBV6-1; size: -; J: TRBJ2-7; DNA: TGTGCCAGCAACCGCGACTCCCCCTACGAGCAGTACTTC; CDR3: CASNRDSPYEQYF
D: -; V: TRBV12-5; size: -; J: TRBJ2-1; DNA: TGTGCTAGTGCGATGAGCGCGGGCAATGAGCAGTTCTTC; CDR3: CASAMSAGNEQFF
D: TRBD2; V: TRBV5-1; size: -; J: TRBJ2-5; DNA: TGCGCCAGCAGTTGGGGAGGGCCGCGAGAGACCCAGTACTTC; CDR3: CASSWGGPRETQYF
D: -; V: TRBV7-2; size: -; J: TRBJ2-5; DNA: TGTGCCAGCAGCCCTGGGGGCGGGATCGGAAAGACCCAGTACTTC; CDR3: CASSPGGGIGKTQYF
D: TRBD1; V: TRBV7-2; size: -; J: TRBJ1-1; DNA: TGTGCCAGCAGCCTCCGGGAGAGGGGGCGGACTGAAGCTTTCTTT; CDR3: CASSLRERGRTEAFF
D: -; V: TRBV9; size: -; J: TRBJ2-3; DNA: TGTGCCAGCAGCCCAGGGACTTTCGCAGATACGCAGTATTTT; CDR3: CASSPGTFADTQYF
D: -; V: TRBV11-2; size: -; J: TRBJ2-7; DNA: TGTGCCAGCAGCCAAGGTTGGACTCTAGGGGCCTCCATGAGACGAGAGCAGTACTTC; CDR3: CASSQGWTLGASMRREQYF
D: -; V: TRBV7-8; size: -; J: TRBJ2-7; DNA: TGTGCCAGCAACAGAGGAGGGCCGTCCTACGAGCAGTACTTC; CDR3: CASNRGGPSYEQYF
D: TRBD1; V: TRBV7-2; size: -; J: TRBJ2-6; DNA: TGTGCCAGCAGCTTACAAGGGGGCGCGTTTTCTGGGGCCAACGTCCTGACTTTC; CDR3: CASSLQGGAFSGANVLTF
D: -; V: TRBV7-9; size: once; J: TRBJ2-5; DNA: TGTGCCAGCAGCACAACCGGGACTCAAGAGACCCAGTACTTC; CDR3: CASSTTGTQETQYF
D: TRBD2; V: TRBV4-3; size: -; J: TRBJ2-5; DNA: TGCGCCAGCAGCCCATCTGAGGCGGGGGACCAGCCCCACCAAGGTGAGACCCAGTACTTC; CDR3: CASSPSEAGDQPHQGETQYF
D: -; V: TRBV28; size: -; J: TRBJ1-4; DNA: TGTGCCAGTGGAAACAGTCGGGCCAGGGAAAAACTGTTTTTT; CDR3: CASGNSRAREKLFF
D: -; V: TRBV2; size: -; J: TRBJ2-3; DNA: TGTGCCAGCAGCCCTCCAGGGACAGATACGCAGTATTTT; CDR3: CASSPPGTDTQYF
D: -; V: TRBV15; size: -; J: TRBJ2-1; DNA: TGTGCCACCAGCAGGCTGGACAGTGAGGAGTTCTTC; CDR3: CATSRLDSEEFF
D: -; V: TRBV6-5; size: -; J: TRBJ1-1; DNA: TGTGCCAGCAGTTACCGGGGGGCCAGGGGCACTGAAGCTTTCTTT; CDR3: CASSYRGARGTEAFF
D: -; V: TRBV7-2; size: -; J: TRBJ1-4; DNA: TGTGCCAGCAGCTTAGTAATAGGGGGACCGGGTGAAAAACTGTTTTTT; CDR3: CASSLVIGGPGEKLFF
D: -; V: TRBV19; size: -; J: TRBJ2-1; DNA: TGTGCCAGTAGAACGGAGGGCCGGAGGGATGAGCAGTTCTTC; CDR3: CASRTEGRRDEQFF
D: -; V: TRBV28; size: few; J: TRBJ1-5; DNA: TGTGCCAGCAGTTCCAGGGATTTCCAGCATTTT; CDR3: CASSSRDFQHF
D: -; V: TRBV5-1; size: -; J: TRBJ2-5; DNA: TGCGCCAGCAGCTTGGTCGGAGGCCTAGAGACCCAGTACTTC; CDR3: CASSLVGGLETQYF
D: TRBD2; V: TRBV14; size: -; J: TRBJ2-1; DNA: TGTGCCAGCAGCCAAGACTTAGGGCTAGCGGGAGAGTTGTCCTACAATGAGCAGTTCTTC; CDR3: CASSQDLGLAGELSYNEQFF
D: -; V: TRBV9; size: -; J: TRBJ2-7; DNA: TGTGCCAGCAGCGTAGGGGCGGGAACCGACTACGAGCAGTACTTC; CDR3: CASSVGAGTDYEQYF
D: TRBD2; V: TRBV6-6; size: -; J: TRBJ2-5; DNA: TGTGCCAGCAGTTACGGAGCGGGGGAGACCCAGTACTTC; CDR3: CASSYGAGETQYF
D: -; V: TRBV18; size: -; J: TRBJ2-1; DNA: TGTGCCAGCTCACGCCTGACTAGTTCGCTACAGAATGAGCAGTTCTTC; CDR3: CASSRLTSSLQNEQFF
D: TRBD1; V: TRBV7-2; size: -; J: TRBJ2-7; DNA: TGTGCCAGCAGCTTAGGAACAGGGGCTTGGGACGAGCAGTACTTC; CDR3: CASSLGTGAWDEQYF
D: TRBD2; V: TRBV5-1; size: -; J: TRBJ2-1; DNA: TGCGCCAGCAGCTTGGCCCCGTTTGGCGGGAGTAACAATGAGCAGTTCTTC; CDR3: CASSLAPFGGSNNEQFF
D: TRBD2; V: TRBV6-1; size: -; J: TRBJ2-7; DNA: TGTGCCAGCAGTGAAAGGGGGACTAGCGTTTACGAGCAGTACTTC; CDR3: CASSERGTSVYEQYF
D: -; V: TRBV7-8; size: -; J: TRBJ1-1; DNA: TGTGCCAGCAGCTTAATGACAGGCGGGAACACTGAAGCTTTCTTT; CDR3: CASSLMTGGNTEAFF
D: TRBD1; V: TRBV19; size: -; J: TRBJ1-6; DNA: TGTGCCTCAAACCCCGGGGACAGGAGTAATTCACCCCTCCACTTT; CDR3: CASNPGDRSNSPLHF
D: TRBD2; V: TRBV5-6; size: -; J: TRBJ2-7; DNA: TGTGCCAGCAGCTTGGGGTTATTTAGGGCGGGGGACGAGCAGTACTTC; CDR3: CASSLGLFRAGDEQYF
D: -; V: TRBV7-9; size: -; J: TRBJ1-1; DNA: TGTGCCACCAGGCGGCAGAGGAACACTGAAGCTTTCTTT; CDR3: CATRRQRNTEAFF
D: -; V: TRBV28; size: once; J: TRBJ2-2; DNA: TGTGCCAGCAGTTTATTTAGGGGGGCGGCCGGGGAGCTGTTTTTT; CDR3: CASSLFRGAAGELFF